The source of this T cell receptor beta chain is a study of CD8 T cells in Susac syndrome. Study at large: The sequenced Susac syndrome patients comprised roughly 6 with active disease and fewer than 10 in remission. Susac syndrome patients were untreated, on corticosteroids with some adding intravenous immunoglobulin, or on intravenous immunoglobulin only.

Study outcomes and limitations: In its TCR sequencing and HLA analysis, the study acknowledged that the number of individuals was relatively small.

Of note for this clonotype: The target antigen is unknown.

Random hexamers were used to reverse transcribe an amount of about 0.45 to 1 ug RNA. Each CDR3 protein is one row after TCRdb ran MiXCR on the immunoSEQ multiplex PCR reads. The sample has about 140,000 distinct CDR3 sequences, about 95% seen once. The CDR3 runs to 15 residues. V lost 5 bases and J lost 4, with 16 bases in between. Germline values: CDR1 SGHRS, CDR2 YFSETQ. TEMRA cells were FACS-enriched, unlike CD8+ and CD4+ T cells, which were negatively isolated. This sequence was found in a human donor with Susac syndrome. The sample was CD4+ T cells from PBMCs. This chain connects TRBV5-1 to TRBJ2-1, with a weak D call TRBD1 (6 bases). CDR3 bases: TGCGCCAGCAGATATCAGGGGACCCCTTACAATGAGCAGTTCTTC. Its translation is CASRYQGTPYNEQFF.